The sample holds a few counts of the clone carrying this T cell receptor (beta chain). Its specificity is unknown. The assay was immunoSEQ multiplex PCR, and TCRdb's table has in-frame clones only and misses some. The sample consists of approximately 100,000 clones, about 79% of them appearing once. The sample belongs to a study of PD-1 blockade in mismatch repair-deficient tumors. Study in general: Patients had roughly twelve mismatch repair-deficient cancer types, all previously treated and progressing.

Broader study findings: Tumor-resident clones, often absent from pretreatment blood, expanded after pembrolizumab and then contracted.

Mismatch repair deficiency was confirmed in all patients, by PCR or immunohistochemistry. Sequencing used peripheral blood, obtained 30 to 36 weeks after starting pembrolizumab. This receptor was obtained from an adult with mismatch repair-deficient cancer.

In DNA form, the CDR3 reads TGCAGCGTCACAGGGGCGAGTAGGACTGAAGCTTTCTTT. Its translation is CSVTGASRTEAFF. The chain links TRBV29-1 to TRBJ1-1, with TRBD1 matching 7 bases. V lost 6 bases to trimming and J lost 5 bases; unmatched junction nucleotides: 9. The CDR3 covers 13 residues. Germline loops: CDR1 SQVTM, CDR2 ANQGSEA.